This record concerns one TCR beta chain sequence. Its antigen remains unknown. The source of the sample is a study of T cell responses to AZD1222 COVID-19 vaccine. Whole-study findings and limits: A mostly white British donor set with more females was recruited, and clonal diversity was possibly underestimated. Repertoire sampling happened only post peak T cell response.

Recipients boosted at about 4 weeks or about 12 weeks are pooled. TCRdb's table, derived via immunoSEQ multiplex PCR, lists solely in-frame clones and lacks some. The data contain more than 90,000 clones, 75% to 90% of them singletons. This material consisted of peripheral blood, taken 28 days after the second AZD1222 dose. This TCR was sampled from an adult who received the AZD1222 COVID-19 vaccine.

The CDR3 nucleotides are TGTGCCAGCAGGGCTAGCGGGAGCCCAGATACGCAGTATTTT. It encodes CASRASGSPDTQYF. This chain connects TRBV6-5 to TRBJ2-3; 10 nucleotides agree with TRBD2. The V gene's germline CDR1 is MNHEY and CDR2 SVGAGI. V was pared by 6 bases and J by 4 bases, with 4 bases of the junction left unmatched. The CDR3 is 14 residues long.